Below, one T cell receptor (beta chain) is given with its context. Antigen specificity is unknown. In germline, CDR1 is LNHDA, CDR2 SQIVND (reference sequence). The CDR3 length is 15 residues. V was pared by 4 bases and J by 3 bases, with 9 bases of the junction left unmatched. The data originate from a study of cytotoxic CD8 clonotypes in ibrutinib-treated CLL. Overall study: The taking of response samples occurred after a median about 13 months of treatment, with a range of 6 to 36. Productive templates averaged roughly 270,000 per sample, and productive rearrangements more than 80,000. Study-wide results and caveats: Clonality measured at baseline exceeded age-matched healthy donors, tracking circulating CD8+ T-cell counts. Clonality climbed at ibrutinib response, then dropped toward baseline at progression.

Clones were read by immunoSEQ multiplex PCR, and TCRdb kept only the in-frame ones, dropping some. The table includes more than 75,000 clones, around 77% detected once. This clonotype was sampled from a human donor with chronic lymphocytic leukemia. The starting material was PBMCs, obtained after 24 months of ibrutinib treatment. The J gene is TRBJ2-7, the V gene TRBV19; 7 nucleotides align to TRBD1. In DNA form, the CDR3 reads TGTGCCAGTAGTACCCAACAGGGGTTCATCTACGAGCAGTACTTC. The encoded protein is CASSTQQGFIYEQYF.